Below, 13 T cell receptor beta chains from the same sample are listed, as sequenced in a study of response to subunit inactivated influenza vaccine. TCRdb ran MiXCR on the RT-PCR reads and lists one entry per CDR3 protein. The sample holds about 800,000 distinct CDR3 sequences; 21% are singletons and the top ten take 10% to 13%. The sequenced sample was PBMCs from blood, obtained about 5 days after vaccination. Receptor source: a man over 45 who received an inactivated influenza vaccine.

The chain uses TRBV9 and TRBJ2-2; weak D call: TRBD2 (5 bases). CDR1 and CDR2 (germline): SGDLS, YYNGEE. The CDR3 is made up of 15 amino acids. With 4 bases removed from V and 4 bases from J, the gap between germline ends came to 14 bases. This CDR3 reads CASSPTGWGTGELFF. DNA for the CDR3: TGTGCCAGCAGCCCTACGGGATGGGGCACCGGGGAGCTGTTTTTT.

The V call is TRBV11-2, the J call TRBJ2-1; D not certain. Looked up from germline, CDR1 is SGHAT and CDR2 is FQNNGV. V lost 5 bases and J lost 2, with 10 bases in between. The CDR3 loop spans 14 amino acids. The CDR3 DNA follows: TGTGCCAGCAGCCCTATAAGGGCCTACAATGAGCAGTTCTTC. Its protein is CASSPIRAYNEQFF.

The table lists this clonotype with a few counts. The chain links TRBV3-1 to TRBJ2-7, with 9 bases that match TRBD1. This CDR3 contains 18 residues. J lost 2 bases, V lost 5 bases, and 16 bases had no gene match. Germline assignment: CDR1 LGHDT and CDR2 YNNKEL (reference sequence). CDR3 loop: CASSSPFLPGQGPYEQYF. For the CDR3, the DNA is TGTGCCAGCAGCTCCCCTTTCCTCCCGGGACAGGGCCCCTACGAGCAGTACTTC.

This clonotype was recorded many times. The genes are TRBV29-1 and TRBJ2-5, with D perhaps matching TRBD1 (6 bases). There are 14 residues in the CDR3. V lost 1 base to trimming and J lost 4 bases, with 13 bases between them. Germline loops: CDR1 SQVTM, CDR2 ANQGSEA. The CDR3, as DNA: TGCAGCGTTGAAGGCCAACAGGGTGGAGAGACCCAGTACTTC. Encoded protein: CSVEGQQGGETQYF.

This clonotype was recorded many times. The chain couples TRBV7-6 to TRBJ2-2, with 11 bases aligning to TRBD1. The V gene's germline CDR1 is SGHVS and CDR2 FNYEAQ. J lost 2 bases, V lost 5 bases, and 10 bases had no gene match. CDR3 length: 18 residues. DNA of the CDR3: TGTGCCAGCAGCCTCGGGACAGGGGGAGAACTAAACACCGGGGAGCTGTTTTTT. This encodes CASSLGTGGELNTGELFF.

This clonotype showed up just a few times. The chain carries TRBV12-3 or TRBV12-4 and TRBJ2-2; D may match TRBD1 or TRBD2 (5 bases each). The CDR3 runs 16 residues. V shed 7 bases and J shed 4 bases, with 19 bases lying between them. CDR3 loop: CASTPEGPRGTGELFF. In nucleotides, the CDR3 is TGTGCCAGCACTCCCGAGGGACCCCGAGGCACCGGGGAGCTGTTTTTT.

The chain uses TRBV29-1 and TRBJ2-5, with a tentative D call TRBD1 (6 bases). Trimming stripped 0 bases from V and 1 base from J, with 21 bases between. Germline V gene data show CDR1 as SQVTM and CDR2 as ANQGSEA. The CDR3 has 18 amino acids. CDR3 nucleotides: TGCAGCGTTGAAGACCCCCGGGACAATTGGTTGTCCCAAGAGACCCAGTACTTC. Protein: CSVEDPRDNWLSQETQYF.

A few counts support this clonotype. This rearrangement joins TRBV20-1 to TRBJ2-2, with 12 bases that match TRBD2. Germline CDR1 DFQATT, CDR2 SNEGSKA (reference sequence). V lost 3 bases and J lost 4; bases outside the gene matches: 9. This CDR3 is 17 amino acids long. Here the CDR3 reads CSARRLAGDRGTGELFF. CDR3 bases: TGCAGTGCTAGGCGACTAGCGGGAGATCGTGGCACCGGGGAGCTGTTTTTT.

This clonotype came up many times. The chain recombines TRBV28 with TRBJ2-1, with 7 bases fitting TRBD2. The CDR3 runs 14 residues. J was trimmed by 9 bases and V by 3 bases; bases with no gene match: 8. Germline CDR1 is MDHEN and CDR2 is SYDVKM. DNA of the CDR3: TGTGCCAGCAGTTTGGGGAGGGCCTACCTTGAGCAGTTCTTC. Residues: CASSLGRAYLEQFF.

This clonotype was detected many times. This sequence joins TRBV7-9 and TRBJ1-1; D gene unclear. Trimming stripped 4 bases from V and 4 bases from J, with 7 bases between. This CDR3 has 12 residues. Germline-derived CDR1 and CDR2 are SEHNR and FQNEAQ (reference sequence). As DNA, the CDR3 is TGTGCCAGCAGCTACTCCGGCACTGAAGCTTTCTTT. Protein product: CASSYSGTEAFF. Complete variable domain (other parts from reference TRBV7-9 and TRBJ1-1): DTGVSQNPRHKITKRGQNVTFRCDPISEHNRLYWYRQTLGQGPEFLTYFQNEAQLEKSRLLSDRFSAERPKGSFSTLEIQRTEQGDSAMYLCASSYSGTEAFFGQGTRLTVV.

This clonotype has only a few counts. The chain is built from TRBV9 and TRBJ2-6; D is unresolved. Germline CDR1 is SGDLS and CDR2 is YYNGEE. V lost 2 bases to trimming and J lost 4 bases, with 19 bases between them. The CDR3 length is 18 residues. The CDR3 nucleotides are TGTGCCAGCAGCGTCAAGAGGTATGGGGTCGAAGGGGCCAACGTCCTGACTTTC. Protein: CASSVKRYGVEGANVLTF.

This clonotype has just a few counts. The J gene is TRBJ1-1, the V gene TRBV12-3 or TRBV12-4; D remains ambiguous. This CDR3 region has 11 residues. Trimming shortened V by 5 bases and J by 11 bases, and 12 bases separated the two germline ends. The CDR3 region has the DNA TGTGCCAGCAGTCACTCCCAGGCGGCTTTCTTT. It specifies CASSHSQAAFF.

This chain uses TRBV6-1 with TRBJ2-5; a weak D match, TRBD1 (6 bases). Trimming shortened V by 6 bases and J by 5 bases, and 16 bases separated the two germline ends. The CDR3 is 14 amino acids. Looked up from germline, CDR1 is MNHNS and CDR2 is SASEGT. CDR3 region: CASRPPGQRETQYF. CDR3 nucleotides: TGTGCCAGCAGACCTCCTGGACAGCGGGAGACCCAGTACTTC.